The rows below give T cell receptor beta chains drawn from one sample of a study of human T cells and chemical hapten exposure. TCRdb reprocessed the RACE reads with MiXCR, giving one entry per CDR3 protein. The sample has almost 35,000 distinct CDR3 sequences; 10% to 13% are singletons. Sequenced here: whole blood, sampled in connection with sensitization to the hapten diphenylcyclopropenone (DPC). These receptors all come from a man aged 45-65 years with alopecia areata. Some clones in this sample may be carry-over from other donors' samples. CDR3s include the opening cysteine and the closing phenylalanine or tryptophan. D genes are given only for firm matches. The size field is filled for only some rows; it gives once, few, many or a size class.

j_call clone_size d_call v_call cdr3_aa cdr3_nt
TRBJ2-1 many NA TRBV7-7 CASSFQVRDEQFF TGTGCCAGCAGCTTCCAGGTTCGCGATGAGCAGTTCTTC
TRBJ2-2 many NA TRBV7-2 CASSLSNTGELFF TGTGCCAGCAGCCTATCCAACACCGGGGAGCTGTTTTTT
TRBJ1-5 NA NA TRBV6-6 CASRILGQPQHF TGTGCCAGCAGAATCCTTGGGCAGCCCCAGCATTTT
TRBJ2-1 few NA TRBV5-1 CASRRDSHNEQFF TGCGCCAGCAGGCGGGACAGCCACAATGAGCAGTTCTTC
TRBJ1-1 many NA TRBV7-3 CASSLRGEYTEAFF TGTGCCAGCAGCTTACGCGGGGAATACACTGAAGCTTTCTTT
TRBJ1-5 many NA TRBV12-5 CASGSSGYSNQPQHF TGTGCTAGTGGTTCCTCAGGTTATAGCAATCAGCCCCAGCATTTT
TRBJ1-2 NA NA TRBV29-1 CSVGDLNYGYTF TGCAGCGTGGGGGACCTTAACTATGGCTACACCTTC
TRBJ2-5 many TRBD2 TRBV7-2 CASSLATSGGQETQYF TGTGCCAGCAGCTTAGCTACTAGCGGGGGCCAAGAGACCCAGTACTTC
TRBJ2-5 few TRBD2 TRBV5-1 CASSRGTSGTETQYF TGCGCCAGCAGCCGAGGGACTAGCGGGACAGAGACCCAGTACTTC
TRBJ2-4 many TRBD1 TRBV29-1 CSASYPGQGERNIQYF TGCAGCGCCTCTTACCCGGGACAGGGGGAACGAAACATTCAGTACTTC
TRBJ2-3 many TRBD1 TRBV6-5 CASSVGQVPTDTQYF TGTGCCAGCAGCGTCGGACAGGTTCCTACAGATACGCAGTATTTT